This is a list of T cell receptor beta chains from one sample in a study of PD-L1 blockade in urothelial cancer. Measured with immunoSEQ multiplex PCR; TCRdb has only the in-frame clones, and not every one. Altogether 70,000 or so clones are present, 80% to 90% being singletons, with the ten largest covering 4.7%. The sample here was PBMCs, taken around atezolizumab (anti-PD-L1) treatment. These receptors were collected from a man aged 70 or older with urothelial cancer. The CDR3 runs from the conserved cysteine through the conserved F or W. Each record gives: J gene, clone size, CDR3 length, D gene, V gene, CDR3 protein, CDR3 DNA. D genes are given only for firm matches. Clone size is stated in some rows and not others, as once, few, many or a class when expanded.

J gene: TRBJ1-5
clone size: .
CDR3 length: 12
D gene: .
V gene: TRBV6-6
CDR3 protein: CASSEGGGPQHF
CDR3 DNA: TGTGCCAGCAGTGAGGGAGGAGGGCCCCAGCATTTT

J gene: TRBJ2-2
clone size: .
CDR3 length: 12
D gene: .
V gene: TRBV19
CDR3 protein: CASSQGTGELFF
CDR3 DNA: TGTGCCAGTAGTCAGGGGACCGGGGAGCTGTTTTTT

J gene: TRBJ2-5
clone size: .
CDR3 length: 15
D gene: .
V gene: TRBV18
CDR3 protein: CASSQSVPGQETQYF
CDR3 DNA: TGTGCCAGCTCACAGTCGGTCCCAGGACAAGAGACCCAGTACTTC

J gene: TRBJ2-1
clone size: .
CDR3 length: 14
D gene: .
V gene: TRBV5-4
CDR3 protein: CASSLDSWSDEQFF
CDR3 DNA: TGTGCCAGCAGCTTGGACTCGTGGAGCGATGAGCAGTTCTTC

J gene: TRBJ2-1
clone size: .
CDR3 length: 14
D gene: TRBD1
V gene: TRBV6-1
CDR3 protein: CASKGGTGYNEQFF
CDR3 DNA: TGTGCCAGCAAGGGGGGGACAGGGTACAATGAGCAGTTCTTC

J gene: TRBJ2-5
clone size: .
CDR3 length: 14
D gene: .
V gene: TRBV10-2
CDR3 protein: CASKESGPTLTQYF
CDR3 DNA: TGCGCCAGCAAGGAGAGCGGACCCACCCTGACCCAGTACTTC

J gene: TRBJ2-1
clone size: .
CDR3 length: 14
D gene: TRBD2
V gene: TRBV5-4
CDR3 protein: CASSSEGSGREQFF
CDR3 DNA: TGTGCCAGCAGCTCGGAAGGAAGCGGGAGGGAGCAGTTCTTC

J gene: TRBJ2-4
clone size: .
CDR3 length: 16
D gene: TRBD2
V gene: TRBV28
CDR3 protein: CASSILAEVAKNIQYF
CDR3 DNA: TGTGCCAGCAGTATTCTAGCGGAAGTAGCCAAAAACATTCAGTACTTC

J gene: TRBJ2-1
clone size: .
CDR3 length: 15
D gene: TRBD2
V gene: TRBV7-3
CDR3 protein: CASSLRGREGDEQFF
CDR3 DNA: TGTGCCAGCAGCTTAAGGGGGCGGGAGGGCGATGAGCAGTTCTTC

J gene: TRBJ2-7
clone size: .
CDR3 length: 15
D gene: TRBD2
V gene: TRBV6-6
CDR3 protein: CASSSRTSGRYEQYF
CDR3 DNA: TGTGCCAGCAGTTCCCGGACTAGCGGGAGGTACGAGCAGTACTTC

J gene: TRBJ2-2
clone size: .
CDR3 length: 16
D gene: TRBD1
V gene: TRBV9
CDR3 protein: CASSTSPGGVTGELFF
CDR3 DNA: TGTGCCAGCAGCACCAGCCCAGGGGGCGTCACCGGGGAGCTGTTTTTT

J gene: TRBJ2-7
clone size: once
CDR3 length: 14
D gene: .
V gene: TRBV7-6
CDR3 protein: CASSLSEVSYEQYF
CDR3 DNA: TGTGCCAGCAGCTTAAGTGAGGTCTCCTACGAGCAGTACTTC

J gene: TRBJ2-5
clone size: .
CDR3 length: 13
D gene: TRBD2
V gene: TRBV6-6
CDR3 protein: CASSYGGGETQYF
CDR3 DNA: TGTGCCAGCAGTTACGGCGGGGGGGAGACCCAGTACTTC

J gene: TRBJ2-1
clone size: .
CDR3 length: 15
D gene: .
V gene: TRBV29-1
CDR3 protein: CSVEDRLAGYNEQFF
CDR3 DNA: TGCAGCGTTGAAGATAGGTTAGCAGGGTACAATGAGCAGTTCTTC

J gene: TRBJ2-3
clone size: .
CDR3 length: 15
D gene: TRBD1
V gene: TRBV6-1
CDR3 protein: CASKGQGHFTDTQYF
CDR3 DNA: TGTGCCAGCAAGGGACAGGGACACTTCACAGATACGCAGTATTTT

J gene: TRBJ2-1
clone size: .
CDR3 length: 15
D gene: TRBD2
V gene: TRBV10-2
CDR3 protein: CASSESFGTSYEQFF
CDR3 DNA: TGCGCCAGCAGTGAGTCGTTTGGGACTAGTTATGAGCAGTTCTTC

J gene: TRBJ2-7
clone size: .
CDR3 length: 15
D gene: TRBD1
V gene: TRBV19
CDR3 protein: CASSHGDRGPYEQYF
CDR3 DNA: TGTGCCAGTAGCCACGGGGACAGGGGCCCCTACGAGCAGTACTTC

J gene: TRBJ1-4
clone size: .
CDR3 length: 16
D gene: TRBD1
V gene: TRBV7-9
CDR3 protein: CASSPSLTGAKEKLFF
CDR3 DNA: TGTGCCAGCAGCCCAAGCCTCACAGGGGCAAAGGAAAAACTGTTTTTT

J gene: TRBJ1-4
clone size: .
CDR3 length: 14
D gene: .
V gene: TRBV28
CDR3 protein: CASSASGSNEKLFF
CDR3 DNA: TGTGCCAGCAGTGCGTCAGGGTCTAATGAAAAACTGTTTTTT

J gene: TRBJ2-5
clone size: .
CDR3 length: 15
D gene: .
V gene: TRBV7-9
CDR3 protein: CASTTGSRLTETQYF
CDR3 DNA: TGTGCCAGCACCACGGGAAGCCGCCTGACGGAGACCCAGTACTTC

J gene: TRBJ2-6
clone size: once
CDR3 length: 13
D gene: .
V gene: TRBV29-1
CDR3 protein: CSVALSGANVLTF
CDR3 DNA: TGCAGCGTTGCTCTCTCTGGGGCCAACGTCCTGACTTTC

J gene: TRBJ1-5
clone size: .
CDR3 length: 16
D gene: TRBD1
V gene: TRBV28
CDR3 protein: CASSSGRTGSNQPQHF
CDR3 DNA: TGTGCCAGCAGTTCGGGCCGGACAGGGAGCAATCAGCCCCAGCATTTT

J gene: TRBJ1-4
clone size: .
CDR3 length: 16
D gene: TRBD1
V gene: TRBV18
CDR3 protein: CASSPQIDRAGEKLFF
CDR3 DNA: TGTGCCAGCTCACCCCAGATCGACAGGGCGGGGGAAAAACTGTTTTTT

J gene: TRBJ2-1
clone size: .
CDR3 length: 14
D gene: TRBD1
V gene: TRBV6-1
CDR3 protein: CASSDWTGKNEQFF
CDR3 DNA: TGTGCCAGCAGTGACTGGACAGGGAAGAATGAGCAGTTCTTC

J gene: TRBJ2-3
clone size: .
CDR3 length: 17
D gene: TRBD2
V gene: TRBV28
CDR3 protein: CASSPGLAGVGADTQYF
CDR3 DNA: TGTGCCAGCAGTCCGGGACTAGCGGGAGTTGGCGCAGATACGCAGTATTTT

J gene: TRBJ1-2
clone size: .
CDR3 length: 14
D gene: .
V gene: TRBV27
CDR3 protein: CASGTTKDSYGYTF
CDR3 DNA: TGTGCCAGCGGGACCACAAAGGACAGCTATGGCTACACCTTC

J gene: TRBJ2-2
clone size: .
CDR3 length: 16
D gene: TRBD1
V gene: TRBV19
CDR3 protein: CASSIQQGAFGGELFF
CDR3 DNA: TGTGCCAGTAGTATTCAGCAGGGGGCTTTTGGCGGGGAGCTGTTTTTT

J gene: TRBJ2-1
clone size: .
CDR3 length: 14
D gene: .
V gene: TRBV10-2
CDR3 protein: CASRSGASYNEQFF
CDR3 DNA: TGCGCCAGCAGGTCCGGTGCCTCCTACAATGAGCAGTTCTTC

J gene: TRBJ1-2
clone size: .
CDR3 length: 15
D gene: TRBD1
V gene: TRBV7-2
CDR3 protein: CASSLGQGLGYGYTF
CDR3 DNA: TGTGCCAGCAGCTTAGGACAGGGGTTGGGCTATGGCTACACCTTC

J gene: TRBJ2-1
clone size: .
CDR3 length: 16
D gene: TRBD2
V gene: TRBV28
CDR3 protein: CASITGLAGGYNEQFF
CDR3 DNA: TGTGCCAGCATTACCGGACTAGCGGGAGGGTACAATGAGCAGTTCTTC

J gene: TRBJ2-1
clone size: few
CDR3 length: 16
D gene: .
V gene: TRBV27
CDR3 protein: CASSPSTGNRYNEQFF
CDR3 DNA: TGTGCCAGCAGTCCCTCGACAGGTAATCGGTACAATGAGCAGTTCTTC

J gene: TRBJ2-6
clone size: .
CDR3 length: 14
D gene: .
V gene: TRBV28
CDR3 protein: CASSNTLPTGNPTF
CDR3 DNA: TGTGCCAGCAGTAACACTCTCCCCACAGGAAACCCGACTTTC

J gene: TRBJ2-1
clone size: once
CDR3 length: 16
D gene: TRBD2
V gene: TRBV29-1
CDR3 protein: CSVLRTTSGSGGEQFF
CDR3 DNA: TGCAGCGTTCTACGAACGACTAGCGGGAGTGGTGGTGAGCAGTTCTTC

J gene: TRBJ2-2
clone size: .
CDR3 length: 16
D gene: .
V gene: TRBV5-1
CDR3 protein: CASSLQSGERAGELFF
CDR3 DNA: TGCGCCAGCAGCTTGCAAAGTGGGGAGAGGGCCGGGGAGCTGTTTTTT

J gene: TRBJ2-2
clone size: .
CDR3 length: 13
D gene: .
V gene: TRBV6-5
CDR3 protein: CASSLIVGGELFF
CDR3 DNA: TGTGCCAGCAGCTTGATTGTCGGCGGGGAGCTGTTTTTT

J gene: TRBJ2-7
clone size: once
CDR3 length: 13
D gene: TRBD1
V gene: TRBV30
CDR3 protein: CAWEGQTKKEQYF
CDR3 DNA: TGTGCCTGGGAGGGACAGACGAAAAAAGAGCAGTACTTC

J gene: TRBJ1-5
clone size: few
CDR3 length: 12
D gene: .
V gene: TRBV7-9
CDR3 protein: CASSLGVQPQHF
CDR3 DNA: TGTGCCAGCAGCCTCGGGGTCCAGCCCCAGCATTTT

J gene: TRBJ2-7
clone size: .
CDR3 length: 15
D gene: .
V gene: TRBV13
CDR3 protein: CASSWKASTTYEQYF
CDR3 DNA: TGTGCCAGCAGCTGGAAAGCGTCAACCACCTACGAGCAGTACTTC

J gene: TRBJ2-7
clone size: .
CDR3 length: 14
D gene: .
V gene: TRBV29-1
CDR3 protein: CSVEEQNHPYEQYF
CDR3 DNA: TGCAGCGTTGAAGAGCAGAACCATCCTTACGAGCAGTACTTC